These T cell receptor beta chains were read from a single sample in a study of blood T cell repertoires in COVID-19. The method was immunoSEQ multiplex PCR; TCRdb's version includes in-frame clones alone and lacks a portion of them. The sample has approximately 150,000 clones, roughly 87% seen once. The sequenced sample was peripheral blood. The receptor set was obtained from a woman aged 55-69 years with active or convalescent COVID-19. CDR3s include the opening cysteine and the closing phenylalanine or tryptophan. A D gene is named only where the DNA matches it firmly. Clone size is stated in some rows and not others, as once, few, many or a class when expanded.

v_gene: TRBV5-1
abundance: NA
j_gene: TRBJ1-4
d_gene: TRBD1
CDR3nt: TGCGCCAGCAGCGTAACCGGGACAGATAATGAAAAACTGTTTTTT
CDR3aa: CASSVTGTDNEKLFF

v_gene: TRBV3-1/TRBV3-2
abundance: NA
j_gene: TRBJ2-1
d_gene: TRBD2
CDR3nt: TGTGCCAGCAGCCAAGGACTAGCGGTGGCCAATGAGCAGTTCTTC
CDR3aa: CASSQGLAVANEQFF

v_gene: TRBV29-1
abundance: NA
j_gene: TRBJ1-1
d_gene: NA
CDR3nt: TGCAGCGTTGATTCAGGGATGAACACTGAAGCTTTCTTT
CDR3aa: CSVDSGMNTEAFF

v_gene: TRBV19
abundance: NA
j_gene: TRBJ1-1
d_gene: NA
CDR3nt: TGTGCCAGTACCTCGGTGAGCGGGAACACTGAAGCTTTCTTT
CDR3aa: CASTSVSGNTEAFF

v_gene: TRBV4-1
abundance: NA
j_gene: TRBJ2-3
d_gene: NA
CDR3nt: TGCGCCAGCTCCCTCTCGGGGGGCGGCGCAGATACGCAGTATTTT
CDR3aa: CASSLSGGGADTQYF

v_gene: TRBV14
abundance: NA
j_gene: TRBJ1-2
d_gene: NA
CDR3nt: TGTGCCAGCAGCCAATCGGGGGGTTACGGCTACACCTTC
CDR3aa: CASSQSGGYGYTF

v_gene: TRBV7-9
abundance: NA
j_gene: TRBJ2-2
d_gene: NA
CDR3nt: TGTGCCAGCAGCGGAGGACTACTCGGGGAGCTGTTTTTT
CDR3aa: CASSGGLLGELFF

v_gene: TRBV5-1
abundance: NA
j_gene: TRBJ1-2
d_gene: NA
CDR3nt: TGCGCCAGCAGCTTGTATCAGGGAGGCTACACCTTC
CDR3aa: CASSLYQGGYTF

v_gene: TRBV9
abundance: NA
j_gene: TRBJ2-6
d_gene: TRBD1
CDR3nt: TGTGCCAGCAGCGCCTCCGGGACAGGGATTCTTACTGGGGCCAACGTCCTGACTTTC
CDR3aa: CASSASGTGILTGANVLTF

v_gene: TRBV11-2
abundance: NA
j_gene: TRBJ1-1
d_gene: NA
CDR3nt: TGTGCCAGCAGCTTTTTGAGAAACACTGAAGCTTTCTTT
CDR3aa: CASSFLRNTEAFF

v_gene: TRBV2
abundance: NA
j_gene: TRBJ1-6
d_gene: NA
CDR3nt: TGTGCCAGCAGTGACAGCGCCTATAATTCACCCCTCCACTTT
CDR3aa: CASSDSAYNSPLHF

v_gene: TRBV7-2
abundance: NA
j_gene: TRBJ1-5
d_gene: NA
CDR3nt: TGTGCCAGCAGCTTAGTCAACGGTCAGCCCCAGCATTTT
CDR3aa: CASSLVNGQPQHF

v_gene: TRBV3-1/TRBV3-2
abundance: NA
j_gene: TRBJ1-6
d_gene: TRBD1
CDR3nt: TGTGCCAGCAGCCAAGATAAGGGACAGCGGCAGTATAATTCACCCCTCCACTTT
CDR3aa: CASSQDKGQRQYNSPLHF

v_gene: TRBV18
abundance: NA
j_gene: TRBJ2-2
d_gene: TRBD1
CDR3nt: TGTGCCAGCTCCGGACAGGGCTTAAACACCGGGGAGCTGTTTTTT
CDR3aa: CASSGQGLNTGELFF

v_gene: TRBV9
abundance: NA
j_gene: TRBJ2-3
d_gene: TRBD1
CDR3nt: TGTGCCAGCAGCGTTCAGGGGGCAGATACGCAGTATTTT
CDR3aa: CASSVQGADTQYF

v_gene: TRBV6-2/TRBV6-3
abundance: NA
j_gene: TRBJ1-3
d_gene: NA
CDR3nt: TGTGCCAGCAGTACAGGGATCTCTGGAAACACCATATATTTT
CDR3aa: CASSTGISGNTIYF

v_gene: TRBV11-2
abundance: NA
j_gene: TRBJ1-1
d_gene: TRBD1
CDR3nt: TGTGCCAGCAGCCAAACAGGGGGTATGTACACTGAAGCTTTCTTT
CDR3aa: CASSQTGGMYTEAFF

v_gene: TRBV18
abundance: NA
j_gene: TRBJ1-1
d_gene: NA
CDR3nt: TGTGCCAGCTCACTGGGGACACAGGGCACTGAAGCTTTCTTT
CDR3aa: CASSLGTQGTEAFF

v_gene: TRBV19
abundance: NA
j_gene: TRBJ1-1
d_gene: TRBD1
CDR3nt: TGTGCCAGTATGGGACAGGGAAACACTGAAGCTTTCTTT
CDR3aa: CASMGQGNTEAFF

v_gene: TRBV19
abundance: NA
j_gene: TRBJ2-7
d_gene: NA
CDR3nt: TGTGCCAGTAGTATGGGCGGGGGCCGGTCCTACGAGCAGTACTTC
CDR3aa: CASSMGGGRSYEQYF

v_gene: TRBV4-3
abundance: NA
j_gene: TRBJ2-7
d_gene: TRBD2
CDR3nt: TGCGCCAGCAGCCAAGACCTAGCGGGGGGGTACGAGCAGTACTTC
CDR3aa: CASSQDLAGGYEQYF

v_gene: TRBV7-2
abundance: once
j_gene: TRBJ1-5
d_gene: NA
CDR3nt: TGTGCCAGCAGCACTCTCGGGACAAGCAATCAGCCCCAGCATTTT
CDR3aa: CASSTLGTSNQPQHF

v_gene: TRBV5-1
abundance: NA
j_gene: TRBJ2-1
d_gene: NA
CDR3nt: TGCGCCAGCAGCTTGGCAGGGACCGGGAGATACAATGAGCAGTTCTTC
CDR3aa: CASSLAGTGRYNEQFF

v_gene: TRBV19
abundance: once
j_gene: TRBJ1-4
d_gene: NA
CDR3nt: TGTGCCAGTAGTCGATCGGCGGCTTCAACTAATGAAAAACTGTTTTTT
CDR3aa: CASSRSAASTNEKLFF

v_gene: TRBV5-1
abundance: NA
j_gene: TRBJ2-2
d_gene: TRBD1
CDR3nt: TGCGCCAGCAGCTTTCACCAGGGGGCCAACACCGGGGAGCTGTTTTTT
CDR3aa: CASSFHQGANTGELFF

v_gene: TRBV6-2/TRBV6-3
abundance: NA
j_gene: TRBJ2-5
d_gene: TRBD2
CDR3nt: TGTGCCAGCAGCCGCACCTGGGGCGGGGGCCAAGAGACCCAGTACTTC
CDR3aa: CASSRTWGGGQETQYF

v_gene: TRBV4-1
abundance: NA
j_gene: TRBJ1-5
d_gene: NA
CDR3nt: TGCGCCAGCAGCCATCACTCCTTAAGGGGGGGATTGGATCAGCCCCAGCATTTT
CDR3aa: CASSHHSLRGGLDQPQHF